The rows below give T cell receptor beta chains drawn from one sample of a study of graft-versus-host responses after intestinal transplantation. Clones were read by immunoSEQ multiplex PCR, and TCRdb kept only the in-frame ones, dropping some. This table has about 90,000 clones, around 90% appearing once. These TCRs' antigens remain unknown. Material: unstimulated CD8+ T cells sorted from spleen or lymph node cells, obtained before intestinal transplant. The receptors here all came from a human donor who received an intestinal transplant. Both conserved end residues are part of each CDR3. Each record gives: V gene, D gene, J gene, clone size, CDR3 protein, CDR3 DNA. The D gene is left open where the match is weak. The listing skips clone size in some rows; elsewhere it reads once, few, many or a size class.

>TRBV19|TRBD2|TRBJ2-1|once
CASSIASGGYNEQFF
TGTGCCAGTAGTATCGCTAGCGGGGGGTACAATGAGCAGTTCTTC
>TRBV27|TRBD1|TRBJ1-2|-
CASSLSDTGGRGYTF
TGTGCCAGCAGTTTATCCGATACAGGGGGCCGGGGCTACACCTTC
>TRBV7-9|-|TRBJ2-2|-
CASPQGFGNTGELFF
TGTGCCAGTCCTCAGGGATTCGGGAACACCGGGGAGCTGTTTTTT
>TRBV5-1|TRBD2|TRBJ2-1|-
CASSGTSGIVPYNEQFF
TGCGCCAGCAGCGGCACTAGCGGGATTGTCCCCTACAATGAGCAGTTCTTC
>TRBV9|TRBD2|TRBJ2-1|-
CASSAYDSGGEFF
TGTGCCAGCAGCGCCTATGATAGCGGGGGGGAGTTCTTC
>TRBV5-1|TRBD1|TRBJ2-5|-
CASSSRDRIQETQYF
TGCGCCAGCAGCTCCCGGGACAGAATCCAAGAGACCCAGTACTTC
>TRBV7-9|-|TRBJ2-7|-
CASSPPVFYEQYF
TGTGCCAGCAGCCCCCCCGTCTTCTACGAGCAGTACTTC
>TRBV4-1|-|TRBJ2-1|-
CASSQVSDSGNEQFF
TGCGCCAGCAGCCAAGTAAGCGACTCGGGGAATGAGCAGTTCTTC
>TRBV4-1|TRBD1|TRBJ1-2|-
CASSQSTGGDGYTF
TGCGCCAGCAGCCAAAGCACAGGGGGCGATGGCTACACCTTC
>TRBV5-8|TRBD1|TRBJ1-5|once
CASSAGGTSGTGNQPQHF
TGTGCCAGCAGCGCGGGGGGCACATCTGGGACAGGGAATCAGCCCCAGCATTTT
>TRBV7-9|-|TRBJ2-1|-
CASSTNRERGNEQFF
TGTGCCAGCAGCACAAACAGGGAGCGAGGCAATGAGCAGTTCTTC
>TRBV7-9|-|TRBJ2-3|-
CASSPGASTDTQYF
TGTGCCAGCAGCCCGGGAGCTAGCACAGATACGCAGTATTTT
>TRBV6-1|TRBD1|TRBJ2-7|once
CASRTGGSYEQYF
TGTGCCAGCAGGACAGGGGGGTCCTACGAGCAGTACTTC
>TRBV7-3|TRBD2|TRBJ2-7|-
CASSTQSAYTSAGSYEQYF
TGTGCCAGCAGCACCCAGAGTGCCTATACTAGCGCCGGCTCCTACGAGCAGTACTTC
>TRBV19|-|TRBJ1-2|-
CASSMGGLGYTF
TGTGCCAGTAGTATGGGGGGGCTTGGCTACACCTTC